The rows below give T cell receptor beta chains drawn from one sample of a study of cytomegalovirus exposure and HLA in healthy donors. Libraries were prepared by immunoSEQ multiplex PCR; TCRdb keeps only in-frame clonotypes and omits some of them. The sample holds approximately 170,000 clones, approximately 80% seen once. Sequencing was performed on PBMCs. These receptors were taken from a woman aged 45-65 years in good health and CMV-seropositive. Both conserved end residues are part of each CDR3. The D gene is left open where the match is weak. Clone sizes are given selectively: once, few, many, or a class where the clone is expanded.

D gene	J gene	V gene	clone size	CDR3 protein	CDR3 DNA
TRBD2	TRBJ2-7	TRBV11-2	NA	CASSLTSGPHEQYF	TGTGCCAGCAGCTTAACTAGCGGGCCACACGAGCAGTACTTC
NA	TRBJ1-1	TRBV19	NA	CASSAGGRGEAFF	TGTGCCAGTAGTGCGGGGGGCAGGGGTGAAGCTTTCTTT
NA	TRBJ2-3	TRBV7-2	NA	CASSTYSTTDTQYF	TGTGCCAGCAGTACTTACAGCACCACAGATACGCAGTATTTT
NA	TRBJ2-7	TRBV13	once	CASRQHPFEQYF	TGTGCCAGCAGACAACACCCGTTCGAGCAGTACTTC
TRBD2	TRBJ2-2	TRBV7-2	NA	CASSFGTSFTGELFF	TGTGCCAGCAGCTTTGGGACTAGTTTCACCGGGGAGCTGTTTTTT
TRBD2	TRBJ2-2	TRBV2	once	CARRLAGATGELFF	TGTGCCAGAAGACTAGCGGGGGCCACCGGGGAGCTGTTTTTT
NA	TRBJ1-4	TRBV28	NA	CASSFSGGDEKLFF	TGTGCCAGCAGTTTTTCTGGGGGCGATGAAAAACTGTTTTTT
TRBD1	TRBJ1-5	TRBV6-1	few	CASSEASGTVSNQPQHF	TGTGCCAGCAGTGAAGCGTCGGGGACAGTTAGCAATCAGCCCCAGCATTTT
NA	TRBJ1-1	TRBV25-1	NA	CASSEQGTEAFF	TGTGCCAGCAGTGAACAGGGAACTGAAGCTTTCTTT
TRBD2	TRBJ2-7	TRBV4-1	NA	CASSQEIAGGRGYEQYF	TGCGCCAGCAGCCAAGAGATAGCGGGGGGGCGGGGGTACGAGCAGTACTTC
TRBD1	TRBJ1-1	TRBV7-9	few	CSSSLWQGAGGYTEAFF	TGTTCCAGCAGCTTATGGCAAGGGGCAGGGGGCTACACTGAAGCTTTCTTT
TRBD1	TRBJ1-2	TRBV19	NA	CASKIGFGQGIYGYTF	TGTGCCAGTAAAATCGGGTTTGGACAGGGAATCTATGGCTACACCTTC
TRBD2	TRBJ2-7	TRBV14	NA	CASSLPREAAEQYF	TGTGCCAGCAGCCTCCCTCGGGAGGCGGCCGAGCAGTACTTC
NA	TRBJ2-5	TRBV9	NA	CASSVGFGGGAQETQYF	TGTGCCAGCAGCGTAGGGTTCGGAGGGGGCGCGCAAGAGACCCAGTACTTC
TRBD1	TRBJ1-2	TRBV5-8	NA	CASSLGGTGVGYTF	TGTGCCAGCAGCTTGGGCGGGACAGGGGTTGGCTACACCTTC
NA	TRBJ1-5	TRBV19	NA	CASSIMNQPQHF	TGTGCCAGTAGTATCATGAATCAGCCCCAGCATTTT
TRBD2	TRBJ2-7	TRBV18	NA	CASSPRTSEVQQYF	TGTGCCAGCTCACCACGAACTAGCGAGGTGCAGCAGTACTTC
NA	TRBJ2-2	TRBV2	NA	CASSIRTGPGELFF	TGTGCCAGCAGTATTCGGACTGGACCCGGGGAGCTGTTTTTT
NA	TRBJ2-3	TRBV6-4	NA	CASSPGGEDTQYF	TGTGCCAGCAGTCCCGGGGGTGAGGATACGCAGTATTTT
TRBD2	TRBJ2-7	TRBV29-1	NA	CSVKGVAGDPTYEQYF	TGCAGCGTTAAGGGTGTAGCGGGAGACCCCACCTACGAGCAGTACTTC
NA	TRBJ2-7	TRBV7-2	NA	CASSLGVGGGGMYEQYF	TGTGCCAGCAGCTTAGGAGTCGGAGGGGGGGGGATGTACGAGCAGTACTTC
NA	TRBJ1-4	TRBV6-5	NA	CASSYWVGTVNEKLFF	TGTGCCAGCAGTTACTGGGTGGGGACTGTAAATGAAAAACTGTTTTTT
TRBD1	TRBJ1-1	TRBV7-2	NA	CASSLATGGDTEAFF	TGTGCCAGCAGCTTAGCGACAGGGGGAGACACTGAAGCTTTCTTT
NA	TRBJ2-6	TRBV4-1	NA	CASSQGTAGANVLTF	TGCGCCAGCAGCCAAGGGACAGCTGGGGCCAACGTCCTGACTTTC
TRBD2	TRBJ2-7	TRBV7-2	NA	CASSSRLAGYYEQYF	TGTGCCAGCAGCTCTCGACTAGCGGGATACTACGAGCAGTACTTC
TRBD1	TRBJ2-1	TRBV7-8	NA	CASSPETQGYNEQFF	TGTGCCAGCAGCCCTGAGACACAGGGGTACAATGAGCAGTTCTTC
NA	TRBJ2-2	TRBV9	few	CASSVATAANTGELFF	TGTGCCAGCAGCGTAGCGACAGCTGCGAACACCGGGGAGCTGTTTTTT
TRBD1	TRBJ1-6	TRBV7-9	NA	CSSSLALQGAHNSPLHF	TGTTCCAGCAGCTTAGCCTTACAGGGGGCGCACAATTCACCCCTCCACTTT
TRBD2	TRBJ2-3	TRBV11-2	NA	CASSAASGGADTQYF	TGTGCCAGCAGCGCAGCTAGCGGGGGGGCGGATACGCAGTATTTT
NA	TRBJ1-2	TRBV25-1	NA	CASTSGYGYTF	TGTGCCAGCACTAGCGGCTATGGCTACACCTTC
NA	TRBJ1-1	TRBV7-9	NA	CASSLEGTITEAFF	TGTGCCAGCAGCTTAGAAGGGACAATCACTGAAGCTTTCTTT